This record covers a single T cell receptor beta chain. Its antigen is unidentified. This sample is drawn from a study of T cells expressing NK-cell markers. At the level of the study: Sequencing of TCR beta repertoires drew on sorted CD3+CD56+NKG2C+, CD3+CD56+NKG2C- and CD3+CD56-NKG2C+ T cells. HCMV seropositivity characterized most of the eight sequenced donors, and seronegativity one. Study-wide findings and caveats: NKG2C+ dominant clonotype frequencies in more than 5 donors were about 1.0-7.5% of CD8+ T cells.

5'RACE template switching built TCR beta cDNA with unique molecular identifiers. TCRdb reprocessed the 5' RACE reads, keeping one entry per CDR3 protein, no DNA. This table holds about 260,000 distinct CDR3 sequences. Sequencing was performed on blood T cells: a sorted CD56 or NKG2C T cell subset, CD4+ or CD8+ T cells, or bulk PBMC T cells (not recorded which). This clonotype was obtained from a woman between 18 and 69 years old in good health.

This chain's CDR3 is CSVDGGNSYNEQFF. The chain links TRBV29-1 to TRBJ2-1; the TRBD1 assignment by TCRdb is unverifiable without DNA. This CDR3 region has 14 residues. Germline V gene data show CDR1 as SQVTM and CDR2 as ANQGSEA.